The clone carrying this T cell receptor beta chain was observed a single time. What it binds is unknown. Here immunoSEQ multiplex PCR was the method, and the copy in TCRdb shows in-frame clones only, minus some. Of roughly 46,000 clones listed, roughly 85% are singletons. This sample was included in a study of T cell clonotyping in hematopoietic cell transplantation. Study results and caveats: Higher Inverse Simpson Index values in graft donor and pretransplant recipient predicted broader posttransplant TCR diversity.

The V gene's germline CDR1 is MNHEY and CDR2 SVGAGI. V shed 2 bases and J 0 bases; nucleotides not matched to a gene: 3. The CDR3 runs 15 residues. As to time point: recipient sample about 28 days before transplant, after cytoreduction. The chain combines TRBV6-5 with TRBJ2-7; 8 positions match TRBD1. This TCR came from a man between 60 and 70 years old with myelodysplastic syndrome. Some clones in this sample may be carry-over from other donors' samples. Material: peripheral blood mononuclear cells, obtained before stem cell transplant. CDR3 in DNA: TGTGCCAGCAGTTACGGTACAGGGGGCTCCTACGAGCAGTACTTC. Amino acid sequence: CASSYGTGGSYEQYF.